One sample yielded the 25 T cell receptor beta chains listed below, sequenced in a study of T cells in Graves' hyperthyroidism and ophthalmopathy. Amplified regions were TCR beta CDR3 sequences from RNA transcripts. The study used the HTBI primer set for a first-round RT-PCR of the TCR CDR3. Using its own MiXCR run on the multiplex PCR reads, TCRdb lists one record per CDR3 protein. The sample comprises roughly 640,000 distinct CDR3 sequences, 16% of which are singletons, and 3% to 4% rests with the top ten. Sequenced: blood. These receptors all stem from a woman aged 40-49 years with Graves' ophthalmopathy.

This clonotype was seen a handful of times. V usage is TRBV6-1 and J usage is TRBJ1-5; 8 positions agree with TRBD1. Germline assignment: CDR1 MNHNS and CDR2 SASEGT. The V and J ends lost 5 bases and 2 bases, in that order; junction bases with no gene match: 5. The CDR3 loop spans 15 amino acids. Here the CDR3 reads CASSQTGDGNQPQHF. The CDR3, as DNA: TGTGCCAGCAGTCAGACAGGGGACGGCAATCAGCCCCAGCATTTT.

The V call is TRBV24-1, the J call TRBJ2-1; no definite D call. CDR1 and CDR2 from the germline V gene are KGHDR and SFDVKD. Trimming took 9 bases from V and 4 from J, leaving 15 bases between them. The CDR3 spans 14 residues. The CDR3 DNA sequence: TGTGCCACCTCCCAATTTGGCAGTTACAATGAGCAGTTCTTC. Protein: CATSQFGSYNEQFF.

This clonotype occurred a few times. The rearrangement joins TRBV3-1 to TRBJ2-1, with D perhaps TRBD2 (6 bases). CDR1 LGHDT and CDR2 YNNKEL come from the germline V gene (reference sequence). Trimming cost V 3 bases and J 9 bases, with 6 bases left between them. CDR3 size: 11 residues. For the CDR3, the DNA is TGTGCCAGCAGCCACGGGGGTGAGCAGTTCTTC. The encoded protein is CASSHGGEQFF.

The gene calls are TRBV6-2 or TRBV6-3 and TRBJ1-5; D is uncertain. Trimming took off 7 bases at V and 2 bases at J, with 9 bases between the two ends. The germline CDR1 and CDR2 sequences are MNHEY and SVGEGT. CDR3 length: 13 amino acids. CDR3 protein: CASTPQRNQPQHF. For the CDR3, the DNA is TGTGCCAGCACACCCCAGCGCAATCAGCCCCAGCATTTT.

This clonotype appeared many times. The CDR3 DNA sequence: TGTGCCAGCAGCTTAAGGGAGGGGCCCGGAAATGAGCAGTTCTTC. Protein sequence: CASSLREGPGNEQFF. This chain links TRBV7-3 with TRBJ2-1, with TRBD2 matching 7 bases. From germline, CDR1 is SGHTA and CDR2 FQGTGA. V trimming: 1 base; J trimming: 7 bases; junction bases outside the gene matches: 7. This CDR3 is 15 amino acids long.

Of note for this clonotype: This could be a read error, since a much larger clone is one nucleotide away. The genes are TRBV28 and TRBJ2-7, with D possibly TRBD2 on 5 matching bases. The J call could be wrong; TRBJ2-1 is a better fit for the DNA end. CDR1 is MDHEN, CDR2 SYDVKM, per germline. The CDR3 runs 13 residues. Here the CDR3 DNA reads TGTGCCAGCCAACCGGGGAGCTCCTACGAGCAGTTCTTC. Amino acids: CASQPGSSYEQFF.

This clonotype appeared a few times. V is TRBV6-1 and J is TRBJ2-1; D perhaps matches TRBD1 (5 bases). Deletions cut 6 bases from V and 2 bases from J, with 11 bases between. CDR1 and CDR2 from the germline V gene are MNHNS and SASEGT. The CDR3 totals 14 residues. CDR3 nucleotides: TGTGCCAGCAGCCCAGGGCCACCCTACAATGAGCAGTTCTTC. This codes for CASSPGPPYNEQFF.

A few counts support this clonotype. A single base separates this from a much larger clone, so it may be a read error. V usage is TRBV5-1 and J usage is TRBJ2-7; TRBD2 matches 8 bases. The CDR3 contains 16 residues. The V segment lost 0 bases and the J segment 4 bases; nucleotides outside the gene matches: 9. Germline V lookup: CDR1 SGHRS, CDR2 YFSETQ. The CDR3 nucleotides read TGCGCCAGCAGCTTGGAGGGTAGCGGGAATGGATACGAGCAGTACTTC. Translated: CASSLEGSGNGYEQYF.

This clonotype was seen at least ten times. The chain has TRBV20-1 and TRBJ1-1, with TRBD1 as a possible D gene (6 bases). This CDR3 has 14 amino acids. Germline V CDR1 and CDR2: DFQATT, SNEGSKA (reference sequence). Trimming took off 3 bases at V and 2 bases at J, with 13 bases between the two ends. The CDR3 sequence is CSASIAGENTEAFF. Here the CDR3 DNA reads TGCAGTGCTAGTATTGCAGGGGAAAACACTGAAGCTTTCTTT.

This clonotype was seen ten or more times. The chain has TRBV6-1 and TRBJ2-1; 10 bases fit TRBD2. Germline V gives CDR1 MNHNS, CDR2 SASEGT. The ends lost 8 bases at V and 6 bases at J; junction bases unmatched: 13. This CDR3 has 16 amino acids. The CDR3 here is CASRGRSGRAFNEQFF. DNA of the CDR3: TGTGCCAGCCGCGGTCGCAGCGGGAGGGCCTTCAATGAGCAGTTCTTC.

This clonotype was seen many times. This chain connects TRBV3-1 to TRBJ2-5, with D unclear. CDR1 is LGHDT and CDR2 is YNNKEL in the germline V gene (reference sequence). With 4 bases removed from V and 5 bases from J, the gap between germline ends came to 11 bases. The CDR3 length is 13 residues. This chain's CDR3 is CASSPELQETQYF. For the CDR3, the DNA is TGTGCCAGCAGCCCGGAACTCCAGGAGACCCAGTACTTC.

The chain joins TRBV5-1 to TRBJ2-5, with D maybe TRBD1 (5 bases). Germline V gives CDR1 SGHRS, CDR2 YFSETQ. This CDR3 region has 15 residues. Trimming shortened V by 0 bases and J by 5 bases, and 14 bases separated the two germline ends. CDR3 nucleotide sequence: TGCGCCAGCAGCTTGGCCAGGGATCTAGGGGAGACCCAGTACTTC. Translated: CASSLARDLGETQYF.

Remarks on this clonotype: A much bigger clone sits one base away, suggesting this may be a read error. The CDR3 DNA reads TGTGCCAGCAGCGGCGAGGCGGGAGGGCCCTACGAGCAGTACTTC. Translated, it gives CASSGEAGGPYEQYF. The chain links TRBV12-3 or TRBV12-4 to TRBJ2-7; 9 positions match TRBD2. This CDR3 is built from 15 residues. Losses at the gene ends were 6 bases for V and 2 bases for J; bases not matched to a gene: 8.

The chain has TRBV4-2 and TRBJ2-7; D is perhaps TRBD1 or TRBD2 (5 bases each). Trimming took off 1 base at V and 5 bases at J, with 9 bases between the two ends. This CDR3 spans 13 amino acids. Germline V gene data show CDR1 as LGHNA and CDR2 as YNFKEQ. Written as DNA, the CDR3 is TGTGCCAGCAGCCAAGGGCGAGGGGACGAGCAGTACTTC. Protein product: CASSQGRGDEQYF.

This clonotype was seen at least ten times. The chain recombines TRBV29-1 with TRBJ2-3; 8 nucleotides match TRBD1. The CDR3 has 14 amino acids. The germline gives CDR1 SQVTM, CDR2 ANQGSEA. V gave up 1 base and J gave up 4 bases; unmatched junction bases: 4. CDR3 region: CSVEGAGGADTQYF. The CDR3 bases are TGCAGCGTTGAAGGGGCAGGGGGCGCAGATACGCAGTATTTT.

This clonotype was counted ten times or more. The chain joins TRBV30 to TRBJ2-1, with D perhaps assigned TRBD1 or TRBD2 (5 bases each). V lost 2 bases to trimming and J lost 8 bases, with 19 bases between them. The CDR3 totals 15 residues. The germline gives CDR1 GTSNPN, CDR2 SVGIG (reference sequence). CDR3 nucleotide sequence: TGTGCCTGGAGTCCACGGGGCAGGTTACTGGATGAGCAGTTCTTC. Translation gives CAWSPRGRLLDEQFF.

This clonotype was seen just once. A clone one base away is much larger, so this may be a read error. V gene TRBV5-5 combines with J gene TRBJ2-7, with TRBD2 matching 10 bases. The CDR3 length is 14 residues. Germline CDR1 and CDR2: SGHKS and YYEKEE (reference sequence). After removal of 2 bases from V and 7 bases from J, the junction contained 6 bases not matched to a gene. The CDR3 loop reads CASSFLAGVNEQYF. The CDR3 coding sequence is TGTGCCAGCAGCTTCCTAGCGGGGGTCAATGAGCAGTACTTC. Complete variable domain (other parts from reference TRBV5-5 and TRBJ2-7): DAGVTQSPTHLIKTRGQQVTLRCSPISGHKSVSWYQQVLGQGPQFIFQYYEKEERGRGNFPDRFSARQFPNYSSELNVNALLLGDSALYLCASSFLAGVNEQYFGPGTRLTVT.

There are many counts of this clonotype. The CDR3 coding sequence is TGTGCCAGCTCACCGGGGAGTCAAGAGACCCAGTACTTC. This codes for CASSPGSQETQYF. This sequence joins TRBV18 and TRBJ2-5; D possibly corresponds to TRBD2 (5 bases). This CDR3 spans 13 amino acids. V shed 3 bases and J shed 2 bases, with 7 bases lying between them. Germline CDR1 reads KGHSH; CDR2 reads LQKENI.

The chain links TRBV27 to TRBJ2-1; 9 positions match TRBD2. The V and J ends lost 0 bases and 10 bases, in that order; junction bases with no gene match: 7. CDR3 length: 15 amino acids. The germline V gene has CDR1 MNHEY and CDR2 SMNVEV (reference sequence). CDR3 nucleotides: TGTGCCAGCAGTTTATCGGTTAGCGGGAGCTCGGAGCAGTTCTTC. Amino acids: CASSLSVSGSSEQFF.

At least ten counts were recorded for this clonotype. The chain joins TRBV7-9 to TRBJ1-1; 7 bases line up with TRBD1. The trim removed 2 bases at V and 3 bases at J, leaving 3 bases unmatched. CDR1 is SEHNR, CDR2 FQNEAQ, per germline (reference sequence). This CDR3 has 14 amino acids. For the CDR3, the DNA is TGTGCCAGCAGCTTAACGACAGGGCACACTGAAGCTTTCTTT. Protein product: CASSLTTGHTEAFF.

This clonotype was seen repeatedly, ten times or more. The chain couples TRBV12-3 or TRBV12-4 to TRBJ1-4, with 11 bases that match TRBD1. J was trimmed by 3 bases and V by 6 bases; bases with no gene match: 3. This CDR3 is built from 15 residues. CDR3 sequence: CASRWGQGANEKLFF. In DNA, the CDR3 is TGTGCCAGCAGATGGGGACAGGGGGCTAATGAAAAACTGTTTTTT.

This clonotype was seen many times. The V gene is TRBV28, the J gene TRBJ2-1; 14 positions agree with TRBD2. CDR3 length: 17 residues. The V and J ends lost 3 bases and 6 bases, in that order; junction bases with no gene match: 7. The V gene's germline CDR1 is MDHEN and CDR2 SYDVKM. CDR3: CASSFRRGLAGGNEQFF. The CDR3, as DNA: TGTGCCAGCAGTTTTAGGAGAGGACTAGCGGGAGGCAATGAGCAGTTCTTC.

This clonotype was seen many times. The chain couples TRBV7-2 to TRBJ1-6, with TRBD1 as a possible D gene (5 bases). CDR1 SGHTA and CDR2 FQGNSA come from the germline V gene. The ends were cut back, 1 base at V and 9 bases at J, with 13 bases in the middle. CDR3 length: 15 residues. As DNA, the CDR3 is TGTGCCAGCAGCTTAGTAGGGGCCGACATTTCACCCCTCCACTTT. Residues: CASSLVGADISPLHF.

Concerning this clonotype itself: A much larger clone differs from this one at a single base, so this may be a read error. The V and J genes are TRBV7-2 and TRBJ2-1, with a tentative D call TRBD1 (6 bases). The CDR3 totals 13 residues. V lost 5 bases, J lost 6 bases, and 11 bases lay in between. Germline V gives CDR1 SGHTA, CDR2 FQGNSA. The CDR3 reads CASSHIRGNEQFF. The CDR3 coding sequence is TGTGCCAGCAGCCATATCAGGGGCAATGAGCAGTTCTTC.

V gene TRBV20-1 combines with J gene TRBJ1-4, with 9 bases that match TRBD1. The CDR3 is 13 residues long. The V and J ends lost 2 bases and 6 bases, in that order; junction bases with no gene match: 1. CDR1 and CDR2 from the germline V gene are DFQATT and SNEGSKA (reference sequence). The chain's CDR3 is CSARWTGDEKLFF. The CDR3 nucleotides are TGCAGTGCTAGATGGACAGGGGATGAAAAACTGTTTTTT.